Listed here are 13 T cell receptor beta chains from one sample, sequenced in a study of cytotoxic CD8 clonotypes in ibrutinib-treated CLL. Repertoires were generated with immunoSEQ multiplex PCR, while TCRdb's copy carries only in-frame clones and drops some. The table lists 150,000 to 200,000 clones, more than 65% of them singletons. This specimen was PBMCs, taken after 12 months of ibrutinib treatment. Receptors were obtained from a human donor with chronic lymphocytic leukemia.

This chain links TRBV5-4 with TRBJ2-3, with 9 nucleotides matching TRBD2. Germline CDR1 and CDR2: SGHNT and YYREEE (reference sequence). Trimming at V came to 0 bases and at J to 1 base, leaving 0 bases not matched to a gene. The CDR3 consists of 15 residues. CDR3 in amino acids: CASSLGLAGTDTQYF. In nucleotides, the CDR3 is TGTGCCAGCAGCTTGGGACTAGCGGGCACAGATACGCAGTATTTT.

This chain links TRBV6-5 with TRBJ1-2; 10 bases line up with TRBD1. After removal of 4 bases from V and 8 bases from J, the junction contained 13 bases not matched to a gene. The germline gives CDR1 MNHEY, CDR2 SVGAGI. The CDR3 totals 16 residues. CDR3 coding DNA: TGTGCCAGCAGTTCCAGGGGAGGACAGGGGGTTTCGGGCTACACCTTC. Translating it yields CASSSRGGQGVSGYTF.

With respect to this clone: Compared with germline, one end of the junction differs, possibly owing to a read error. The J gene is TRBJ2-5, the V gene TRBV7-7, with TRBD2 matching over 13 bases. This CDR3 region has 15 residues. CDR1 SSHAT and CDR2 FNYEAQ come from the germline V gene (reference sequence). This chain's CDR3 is CASSQTSGRSETQYF. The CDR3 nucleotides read TGTGCTAGCAGCCAGACTAGCGGGAGGTCAGAGACCCAGTACTTC.

This chain's CDR3 is CASSDSGARYQPQHF. The CDR3 nucleotides are TGTGCCAGCAGTGACTCTGGGGCCCGCTATCAGCCCCAGCATTTT. The chain is built from TRBV6-4 and TRBJ1-5; D perhaps matches TRBD1 (5 bases). CDR3 length equals 15 residues. V was cut by 0 bases and J by 5 bases, with 11 bases left in between. CDR1 is MRHNA and CDR2 is SNTAGT in the germline V gene.

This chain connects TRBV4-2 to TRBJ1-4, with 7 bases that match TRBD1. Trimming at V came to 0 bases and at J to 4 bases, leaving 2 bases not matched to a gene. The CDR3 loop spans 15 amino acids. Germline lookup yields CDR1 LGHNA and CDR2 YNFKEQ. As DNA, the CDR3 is TGTGCCAGCAGCCAAGATTGGGACAGTAATGAAAAACTGTTTTTT. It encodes CASSQDWDSNEKLFF.

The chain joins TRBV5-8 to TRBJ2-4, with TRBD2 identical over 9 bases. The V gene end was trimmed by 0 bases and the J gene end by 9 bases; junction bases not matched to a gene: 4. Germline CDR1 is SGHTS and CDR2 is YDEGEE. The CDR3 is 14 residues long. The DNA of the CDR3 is TGTGCCAGCAGCTTGGGACTAGCGGATATCATTCAGTACTTC. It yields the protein CASSLGLADIIQYF.

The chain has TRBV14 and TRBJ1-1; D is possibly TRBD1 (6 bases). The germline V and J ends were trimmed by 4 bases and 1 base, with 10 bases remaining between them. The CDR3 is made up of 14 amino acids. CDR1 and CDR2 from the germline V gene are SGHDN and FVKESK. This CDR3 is CASSLETGNTEAFF. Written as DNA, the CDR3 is TGTGCCAGCAGCCTAGAGACAGGGAACACTGAAGCTTTCTTT.

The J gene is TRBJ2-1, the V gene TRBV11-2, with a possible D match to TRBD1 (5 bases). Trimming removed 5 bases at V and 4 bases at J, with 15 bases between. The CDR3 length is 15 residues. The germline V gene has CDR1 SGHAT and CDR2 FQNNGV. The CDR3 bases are TGTGCCAGCAGCCCCCTGGGGCGGAGATACAATGAGCAGTTCTTC. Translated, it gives CASSPLGRRYNEQFF.

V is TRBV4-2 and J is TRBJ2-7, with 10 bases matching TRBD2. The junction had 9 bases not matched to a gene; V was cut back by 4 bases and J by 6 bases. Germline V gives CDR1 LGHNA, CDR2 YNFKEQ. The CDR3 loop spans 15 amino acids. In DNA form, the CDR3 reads TGTGCCAGCAGCCCCGAGATAGCGGGAGGAAGCGAGCAGTACTTC. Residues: CASSPEIAGGSEQYF.

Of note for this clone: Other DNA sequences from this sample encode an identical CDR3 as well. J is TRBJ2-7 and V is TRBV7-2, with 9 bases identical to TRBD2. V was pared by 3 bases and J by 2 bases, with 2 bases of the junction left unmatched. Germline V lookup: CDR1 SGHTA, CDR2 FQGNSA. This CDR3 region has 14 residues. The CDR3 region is CASSLGLATYEQYF. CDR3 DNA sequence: TGTGCCAGCAGCTTGGGACTAGCTACCTACGAGCAGTACTTC.

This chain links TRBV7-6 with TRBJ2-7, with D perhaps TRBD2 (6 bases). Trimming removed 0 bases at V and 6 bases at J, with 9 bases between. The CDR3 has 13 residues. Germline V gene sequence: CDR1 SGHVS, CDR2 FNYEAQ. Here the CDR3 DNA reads TGTGCCAGCAGCTTAGCGGGCGGGGTCGAGCAGTACTTC. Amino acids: CASSLAGGVEQYF.

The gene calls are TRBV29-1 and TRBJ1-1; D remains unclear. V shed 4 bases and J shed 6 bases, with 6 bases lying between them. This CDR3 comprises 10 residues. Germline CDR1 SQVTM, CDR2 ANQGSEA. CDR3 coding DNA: TGCAGCGTTGGAGATGCTGAAGCTTTCTTT. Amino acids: CSVGDAEAFF.

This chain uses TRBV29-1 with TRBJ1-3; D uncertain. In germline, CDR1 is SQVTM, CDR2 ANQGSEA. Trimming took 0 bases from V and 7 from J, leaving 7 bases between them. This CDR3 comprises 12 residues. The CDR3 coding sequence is TGCAGCGTTGAAGAAGGGCGTAACACCATATATTTT. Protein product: CSVEEGRNTIYF.